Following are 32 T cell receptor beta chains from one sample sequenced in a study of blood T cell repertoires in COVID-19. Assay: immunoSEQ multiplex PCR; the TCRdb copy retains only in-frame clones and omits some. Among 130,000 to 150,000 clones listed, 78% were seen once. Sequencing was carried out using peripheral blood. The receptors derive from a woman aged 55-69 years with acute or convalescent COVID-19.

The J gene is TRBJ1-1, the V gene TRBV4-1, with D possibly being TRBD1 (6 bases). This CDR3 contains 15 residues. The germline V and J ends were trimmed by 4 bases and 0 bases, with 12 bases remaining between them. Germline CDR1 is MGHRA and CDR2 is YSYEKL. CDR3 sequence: CASSPQGSLNTEAFF. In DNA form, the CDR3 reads TGCGCCAGCAGCCCCCAGGGGTCACTGAACACTGAAGCTTTCTTT.

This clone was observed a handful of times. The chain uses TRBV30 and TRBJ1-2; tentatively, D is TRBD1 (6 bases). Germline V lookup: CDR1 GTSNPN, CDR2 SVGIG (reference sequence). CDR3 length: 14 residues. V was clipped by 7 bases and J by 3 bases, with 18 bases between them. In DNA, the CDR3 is TGTGCCTTCACAGGGTTTATTTGGGACTATGGCTACACCTTC. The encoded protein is CAFTGFIWDYGYTF.

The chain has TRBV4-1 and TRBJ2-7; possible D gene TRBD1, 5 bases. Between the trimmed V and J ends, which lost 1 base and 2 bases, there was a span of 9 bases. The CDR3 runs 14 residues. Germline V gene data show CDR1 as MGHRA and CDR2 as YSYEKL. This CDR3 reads CASSQGQTPYEQYF. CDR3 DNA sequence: TGCGCCAGCAGCCAAGGACAGACTCCCTACGAGCAGTACTTC.

The CDR3 reads CASRADHSPLHF. CDR3 DNA sequence: TGTGCCAGCAGAGCCGATCATTCACCCCTCCACTTT. The chain uses TRBV5-4 and TRBJ1-6; D call uncertain. Trimming removed 5 bases at V and 8 bases at J, with 8 bases between. Germline CDR1 reads SGHNT; CDR2 reads YYREEE (reference sequence). The length of the CDR3 is 12 residues.

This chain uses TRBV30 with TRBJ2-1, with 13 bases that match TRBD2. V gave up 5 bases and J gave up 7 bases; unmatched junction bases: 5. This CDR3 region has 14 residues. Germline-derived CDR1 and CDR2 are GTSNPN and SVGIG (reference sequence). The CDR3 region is CAWGGLAGLNEQFF. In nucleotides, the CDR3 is TGTGCCTGGGGGGGACTAGCGGGACTAAATGAGCAGTTCTTC.

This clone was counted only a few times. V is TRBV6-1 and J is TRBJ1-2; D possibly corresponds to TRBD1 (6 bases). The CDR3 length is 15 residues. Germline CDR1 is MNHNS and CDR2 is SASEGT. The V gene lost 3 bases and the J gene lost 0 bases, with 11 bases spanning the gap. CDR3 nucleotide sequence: TGTGCCAGCAGTGATCTAAGACAGGCTAACTATGGCTACACCTTC. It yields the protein CASSDLRQANYGYTF.

For the CDR3, the DNA is TGCGCCAGCAGCCAATATCCCGAGCAAGAGACCCAGTACTTC. Translated: CASSQYPEQETQYF. This chain joins TRBV4-1 and TRBJ2-5, with D unresolved. Trimming removed 2 bases at V and 2 bases at J, with 9 bases between. Germline assignment: CDR1 MGHRA and CDR2 YSYEKL. The length of the CDR3 is 14 residues.

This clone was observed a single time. In DNA, the CDR3 is TGTGCCAGCAGTCTCGATCAGCCCCAGCATTTT. Its protein is CASSLDQPQHF. The chain recombines TRBV2 with TRBJ1-5; D not resolved. This CDR3 has 11 residues. Trimming left V 5 bases short and J 5 bases short, with 4 bases between. Germline V CDR1 and CDR2: SNHLY, FYNNEI.

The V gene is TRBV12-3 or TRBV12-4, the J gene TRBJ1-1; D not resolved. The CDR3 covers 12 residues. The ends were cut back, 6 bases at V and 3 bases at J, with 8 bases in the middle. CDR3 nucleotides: TGTGCCAGCAGCCCCGGGGACACTGAAGCTTTCTTT. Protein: CASSPGDTEAFF.

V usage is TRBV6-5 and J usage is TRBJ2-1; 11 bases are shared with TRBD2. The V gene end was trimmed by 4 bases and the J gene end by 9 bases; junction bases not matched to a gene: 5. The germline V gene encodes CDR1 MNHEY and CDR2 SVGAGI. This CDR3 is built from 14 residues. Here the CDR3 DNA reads TGTGCCAGCAGTTTAGCGGGAGGGCCGTCTGAGCAGTTCTTC. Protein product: CASSLAGGPSEQFF.

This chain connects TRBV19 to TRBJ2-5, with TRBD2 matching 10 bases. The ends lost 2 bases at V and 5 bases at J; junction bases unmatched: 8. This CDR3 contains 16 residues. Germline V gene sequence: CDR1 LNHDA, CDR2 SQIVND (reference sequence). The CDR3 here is CASSIFPSGRGETQYF. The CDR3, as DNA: TGTGCCAGTAGTATATTCCCTAGCGGGAGAGGTGAGACCCAGTACTTC.

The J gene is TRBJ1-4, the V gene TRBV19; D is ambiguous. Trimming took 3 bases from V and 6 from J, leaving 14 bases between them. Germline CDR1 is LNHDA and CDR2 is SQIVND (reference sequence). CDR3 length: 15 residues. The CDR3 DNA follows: TGTGCCAGTAGTATCCTTACAAGTCGGGATGAAAAACTGTTTTTT. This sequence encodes CASSILTSRDEKLFF.

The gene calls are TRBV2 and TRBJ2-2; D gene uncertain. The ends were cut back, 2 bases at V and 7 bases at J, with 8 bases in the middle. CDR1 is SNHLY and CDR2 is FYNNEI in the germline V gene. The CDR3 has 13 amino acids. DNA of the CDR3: TGTGCCAGCAGTGAATCGAGGATCGGGGAGCTGTTTTTT. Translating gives CASSESRIGELFF.

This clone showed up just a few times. Written as DNA, the CDR3 is TGTGCCAGTAAGCGGGACCTTAGCAATCAGCCCCAGCATTTT. Translation: CASKRDLSNQPQHF. This chain links TRBV19 with TRBJ1-5; possibly TRBD1 for D (5 bases). Germline V gene data show CDR1 as LNHDA and CDR2 as SQIVND (reference sequence). The CDR3 consists of 14 residues. Trimming left V 7 bases short and J 0 bases short, with 10 bases between.

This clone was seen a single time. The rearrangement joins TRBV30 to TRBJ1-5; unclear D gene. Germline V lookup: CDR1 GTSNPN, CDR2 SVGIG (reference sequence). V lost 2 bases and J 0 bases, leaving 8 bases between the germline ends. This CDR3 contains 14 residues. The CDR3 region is CAWSFGNSNQPQHF. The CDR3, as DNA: TGTGCCTGGAGTTTCGGGAATAGCAATCAGCCCCAGCATTTT.

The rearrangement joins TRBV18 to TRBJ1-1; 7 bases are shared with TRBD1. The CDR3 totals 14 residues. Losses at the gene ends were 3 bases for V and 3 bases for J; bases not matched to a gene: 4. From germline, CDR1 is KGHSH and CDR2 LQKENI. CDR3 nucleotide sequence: TGTGCCAGCTCACCGGGACAGCTACACACTGAAGCTTTCTTT. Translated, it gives CASSPGQLHTEAFF.

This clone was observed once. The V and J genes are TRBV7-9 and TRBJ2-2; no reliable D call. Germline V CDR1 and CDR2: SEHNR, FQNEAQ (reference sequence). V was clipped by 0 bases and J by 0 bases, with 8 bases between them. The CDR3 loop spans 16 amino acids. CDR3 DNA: TGTGCCAGCAGCTTAGCGCGGAGTACGAACACCGGGGAGCTGTTTTTT. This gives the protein CASSLARSTNTGELFF. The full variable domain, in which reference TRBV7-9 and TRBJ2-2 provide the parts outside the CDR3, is DTGVSQNPRHKITKRGQNVTFRCDPISEHNRLYWYRQTLGQGPEFLTYFQNEAQLEKSRLLSDRFSAERPKGSFSTLEIQRTEQGDSAMYLCASSLARSTNTGELFFGEGSRLTVL.

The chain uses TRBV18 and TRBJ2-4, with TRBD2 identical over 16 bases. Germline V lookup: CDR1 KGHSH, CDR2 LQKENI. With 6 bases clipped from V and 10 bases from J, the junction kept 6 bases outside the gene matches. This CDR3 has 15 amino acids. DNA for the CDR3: TGTGCCAGCTCGCCCGGGACTAGCGGGAGGGAAATTCAGTACTTC. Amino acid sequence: CASSPGTSGREIQYF.

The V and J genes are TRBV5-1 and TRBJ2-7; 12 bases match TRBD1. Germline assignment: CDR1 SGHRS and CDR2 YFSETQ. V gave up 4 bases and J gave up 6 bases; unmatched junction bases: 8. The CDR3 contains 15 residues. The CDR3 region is CASSQPGQGAGEQYF. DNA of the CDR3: TGCGCCAGCAGCCAACCGGGACAGGGGGCCGGCGAGCAGTACTTC.

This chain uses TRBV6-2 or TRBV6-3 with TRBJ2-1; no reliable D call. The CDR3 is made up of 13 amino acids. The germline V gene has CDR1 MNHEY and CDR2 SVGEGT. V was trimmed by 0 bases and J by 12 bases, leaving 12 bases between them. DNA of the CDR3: TGTGCCAGCAGTTACTCGAAATCCGGCGGGCAGTTCTTC. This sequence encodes CASSYSKSGGQFF.

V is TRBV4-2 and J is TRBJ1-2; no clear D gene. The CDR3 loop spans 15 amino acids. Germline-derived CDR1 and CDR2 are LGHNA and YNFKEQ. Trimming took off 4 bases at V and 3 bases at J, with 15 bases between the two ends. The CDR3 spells CASSPSTIGDYGYTF. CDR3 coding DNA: TGTGCCAGCAGCCCCTCCACCATCGGAGACTATGGCTACACCTTC.

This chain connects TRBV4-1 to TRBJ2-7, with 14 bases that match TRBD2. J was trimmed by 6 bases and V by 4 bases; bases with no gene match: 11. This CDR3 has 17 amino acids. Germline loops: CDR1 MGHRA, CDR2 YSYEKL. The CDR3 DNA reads TGCGCCAGCAGCCCTTCCGGACTAGCGGGAGGATACAGCGAGCAGTACTTC. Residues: CASSPSGLAGGYSEQYF.

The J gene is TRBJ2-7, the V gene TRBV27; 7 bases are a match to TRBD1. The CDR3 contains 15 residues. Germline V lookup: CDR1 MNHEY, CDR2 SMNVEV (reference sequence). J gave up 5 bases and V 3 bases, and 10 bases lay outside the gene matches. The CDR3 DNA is TGTGCCAGCAGTTTCGTTCGACAGGGTGGGGACGAGCAGTACTTC. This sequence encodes CASSFVRQGGDEQYF.

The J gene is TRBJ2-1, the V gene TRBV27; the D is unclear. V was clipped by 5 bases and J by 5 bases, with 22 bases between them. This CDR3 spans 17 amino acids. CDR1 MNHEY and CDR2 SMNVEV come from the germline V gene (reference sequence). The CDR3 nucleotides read TGTGCCAGCAGTCCCCCCGTTTTACAGAACCCCAACAATGAGCAGTTCTTC. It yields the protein CASSPPVLQNPNNEQFF.

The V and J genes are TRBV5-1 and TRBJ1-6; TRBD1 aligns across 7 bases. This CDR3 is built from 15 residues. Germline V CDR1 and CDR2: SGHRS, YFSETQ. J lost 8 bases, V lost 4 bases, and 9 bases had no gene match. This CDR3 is CASSVQGDRDSPLHF. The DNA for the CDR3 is TGCGCCAGCAGCGTTCAAGGGGACAGAGATTCACCCCTCCACTTT.

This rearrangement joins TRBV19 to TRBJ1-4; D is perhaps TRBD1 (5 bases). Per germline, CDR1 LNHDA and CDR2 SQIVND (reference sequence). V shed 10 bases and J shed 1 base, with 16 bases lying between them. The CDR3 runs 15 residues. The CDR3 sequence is CATKGTGRTNEKLFF. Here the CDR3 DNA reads TGTGCCACCAAGGGCACAGGCAGAACTAATGAAAAACTGTTTTTT.

DNA of the CDR3: TGTGCCAGCAGTGAAGGGAGATACCAAGAGACCCAGTACTTC. Protein sequence: CASSEGRYQETQYF. V gene TRBV2 combines with J gene TRBJ2-5; D uncertain. CDR3 length: 14 residues. V lost 1 base, J lost 0 bases, and 6 bases lay in between. Germline lookup yields CDR1 SNHLY and CDR2 FYNNEI. Looking up the rest from reference TRBV2 and TRBJ2-5 gives the full variable domain: EPEVTQTPSHQVTQMGQEVILRCVPISNHLYFYWYRQILGQKVEFLVSFYNNEISEKSEIFDDQFSVERPDGSNFTLKIRSTKLEDSAMYFCASSEGRYQETQYFGPGTRLLVL.

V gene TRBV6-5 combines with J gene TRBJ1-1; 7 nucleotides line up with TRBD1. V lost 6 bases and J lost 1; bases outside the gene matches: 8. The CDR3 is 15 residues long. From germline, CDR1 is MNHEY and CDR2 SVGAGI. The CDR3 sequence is CASSARDSRNTEAFF. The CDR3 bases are TGTGCCAGCAGCGCTCGGGACAGCAGGAACACTGAAGCTTTCTTT.

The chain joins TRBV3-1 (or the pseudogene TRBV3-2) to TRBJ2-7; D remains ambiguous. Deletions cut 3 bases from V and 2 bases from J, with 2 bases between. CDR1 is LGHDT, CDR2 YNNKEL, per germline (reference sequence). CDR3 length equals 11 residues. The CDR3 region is CASSHAYEQYF. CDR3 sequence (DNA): TGTGCCAGCAGCCACGCCTACGAGCAGTACTTC.

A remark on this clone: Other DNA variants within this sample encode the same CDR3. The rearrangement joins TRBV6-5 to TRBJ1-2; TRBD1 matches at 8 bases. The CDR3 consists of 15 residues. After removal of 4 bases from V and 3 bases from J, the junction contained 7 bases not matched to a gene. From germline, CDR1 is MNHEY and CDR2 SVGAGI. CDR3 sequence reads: CASSSTGGAYYGYTF. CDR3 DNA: TGTGCCAGCAGTTCCACAGGGGGGGCTTACTATGGCTACACCTTC.

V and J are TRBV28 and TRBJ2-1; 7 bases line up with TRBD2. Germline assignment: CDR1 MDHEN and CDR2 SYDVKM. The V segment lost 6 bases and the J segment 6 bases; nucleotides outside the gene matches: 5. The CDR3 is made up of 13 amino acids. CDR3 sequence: CASRTGGSNEQFF. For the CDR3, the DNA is TGTGCCAGCAGGACTGGCGGGAGCAATGAGCAGTTCTTC.

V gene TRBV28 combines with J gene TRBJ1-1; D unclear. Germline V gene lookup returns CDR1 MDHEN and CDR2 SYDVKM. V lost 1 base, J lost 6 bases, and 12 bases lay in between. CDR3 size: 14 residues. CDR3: CASSLSHRSSEAFF. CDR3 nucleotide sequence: TGTGCCAGCAGTTTATCCCACCGGTCGTCTGAAGCTTTCTTT.